This entry is about one TCR beta chain. This specimen comes from a study of CD8 T cells in Susac syndrome. The RNA input was roughly 0.45 to 1 ug, and it was reverse transcribed with random hexamers. Coverage of TCR beta CDR3 amplification by immunoSEQ multiplex PCR extended to 54 Vbeta and 13 Jbeta. TCRdb reanalysed the immunoSEQ multiplex PCR reads using MiXCR and keeps one entry per CDR3 protein. The sample comprises roughly 180,000 distinct CDR3 sequences, about 95% of which are singletons, and 0.1% rests with the top ten. V was pared by 7 bases and J by 4 bases, with 13 bases between. This CDR3 is built from 14 residues. TCR beta sequencing was performed on blood CD8+ and CD4+ T cells. The individuals used as controls were healthy donors who had been matched for both age and sex. FACS was used to enrich TEMRA cells, whereas the CD8+ and CD4+ T cells were obtained by negative isolation.

The sequenced sample was CD4+ T cells from PBMCs. V and J are TRBV12-3 or TRBV12-4 and TRBJ2-2; D gene ambiguous. The TCR was taken from a human donor in good health. The CDR3 spells CASNNNGGTGELFF. The CDR3 DNA reads as TGTGCCAGCAATAATAATGGTGGCACCGGGGAGCTGTTTTTT.